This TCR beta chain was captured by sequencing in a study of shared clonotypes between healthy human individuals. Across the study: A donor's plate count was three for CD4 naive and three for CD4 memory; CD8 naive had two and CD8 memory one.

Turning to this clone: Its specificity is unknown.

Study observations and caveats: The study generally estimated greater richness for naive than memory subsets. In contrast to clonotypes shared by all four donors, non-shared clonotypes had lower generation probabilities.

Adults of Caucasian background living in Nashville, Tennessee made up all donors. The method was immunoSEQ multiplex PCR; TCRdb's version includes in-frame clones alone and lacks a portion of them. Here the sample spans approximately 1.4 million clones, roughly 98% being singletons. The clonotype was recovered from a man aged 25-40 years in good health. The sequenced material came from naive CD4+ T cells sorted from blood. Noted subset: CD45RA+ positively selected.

The CDR3 here is CASSIGLASDEQFF. CDR3 bases: TGTGCCAGTAGTATAGGGCTAGCGAGCGATGAGCAGTTCTTC. The rearrangement uses TRBV19 and TRBJ2-1, with D perhaps matching TRBD2 (6 bases). This CDR3 comprises 14 residues. The V and J ends lost 1 base and 8 bases respectively, with 12 bases between them. In germline, CDR1 is LNHDA, CDR2 SQIVND (reference sequence).